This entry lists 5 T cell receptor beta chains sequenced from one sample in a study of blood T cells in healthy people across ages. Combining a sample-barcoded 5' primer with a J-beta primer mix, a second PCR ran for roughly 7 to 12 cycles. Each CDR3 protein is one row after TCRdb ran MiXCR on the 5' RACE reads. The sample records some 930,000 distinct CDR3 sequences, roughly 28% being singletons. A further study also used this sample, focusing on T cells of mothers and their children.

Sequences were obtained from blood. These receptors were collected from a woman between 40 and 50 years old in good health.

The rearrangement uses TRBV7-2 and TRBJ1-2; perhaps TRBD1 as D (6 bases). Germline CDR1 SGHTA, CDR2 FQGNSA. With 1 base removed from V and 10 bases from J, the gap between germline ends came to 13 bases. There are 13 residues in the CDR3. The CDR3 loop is CASSLVEQGFYTF. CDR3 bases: TGTGCCAGCAGCTTAGTGGAACAGGGTTTCTACACCTTC.

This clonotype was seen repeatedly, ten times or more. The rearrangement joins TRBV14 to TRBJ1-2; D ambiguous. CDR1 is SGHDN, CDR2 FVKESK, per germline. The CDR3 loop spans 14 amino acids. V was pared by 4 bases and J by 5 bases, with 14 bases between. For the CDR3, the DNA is TGTGCCAGCAGCCCCCACGGCAAGATTTATGGCTACACCTTC. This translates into CASSPHGKIYGYTF.

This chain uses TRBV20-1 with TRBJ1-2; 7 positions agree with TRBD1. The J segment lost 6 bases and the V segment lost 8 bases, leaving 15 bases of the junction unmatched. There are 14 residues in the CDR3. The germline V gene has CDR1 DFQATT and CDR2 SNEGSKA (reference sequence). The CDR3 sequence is CSPAGRQGRDGYTF. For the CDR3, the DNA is TGCAGTCCTGCGGGGCGACAGGGTCGAGATGGCTACACCTTC.

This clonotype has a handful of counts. As DNA, the CDR3 is TGTGCCAGCAGCTTACCCTATGCAGGGCCCACTGAAGCTTTCTTT. Translated: CASSLPYAGPTEAFF. The chain joins TRBV7-6 to TRBJ1-1; a weak D match, TRBD1 (5 bases). CDR1 and CDR2 (germline): SGHVS, FNYEAQ. This CDR3 has 15 residues. Between the trimmed V and J ends, which lost 2 bases and 4 bases, there was a span of 14 bases.

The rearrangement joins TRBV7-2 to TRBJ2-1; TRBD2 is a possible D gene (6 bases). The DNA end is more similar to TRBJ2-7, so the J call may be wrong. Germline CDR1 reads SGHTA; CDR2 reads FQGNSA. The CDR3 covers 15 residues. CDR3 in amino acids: CASSGGTTAYNEQYF. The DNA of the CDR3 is TGTGCCAGCAGCGGCGGGACCACGGCATACAATGAGCAGTACTTC.